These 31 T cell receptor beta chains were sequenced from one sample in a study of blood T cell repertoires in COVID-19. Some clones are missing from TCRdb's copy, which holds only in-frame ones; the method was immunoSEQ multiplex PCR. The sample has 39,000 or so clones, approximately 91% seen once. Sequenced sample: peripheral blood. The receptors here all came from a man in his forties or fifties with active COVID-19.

In nucleotides, the CDR3 is TGTGCCAGCTCACTATATGCAGGGCTTGCAACTAATGAAAAACTGTTTTTT. Translated: CASSLYAGLATNEKLFF. V usage is TRBV18 and J usage is TRBJ1-4; tentative D call: TRBD1 (5 bases). Trimming removed 4 bases at V and 0 bases at J, with 15 bases between. Germline assignment: CDR1 KGHSH and CDR2 LQKENI. The CDR3 length is 17 residues.

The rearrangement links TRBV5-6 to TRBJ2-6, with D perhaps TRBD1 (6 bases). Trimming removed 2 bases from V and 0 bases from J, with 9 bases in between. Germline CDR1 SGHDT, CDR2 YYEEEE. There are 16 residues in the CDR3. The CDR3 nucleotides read TGTGCCAGCAGCTTAGGGGGTGACTCTGGGGCCAACGTCCTGACTTTC. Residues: CASSLGGDSGANVLTF. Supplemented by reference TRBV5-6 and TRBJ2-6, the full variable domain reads DAGVTQSPTHLIKTRGQQVTLRCSPKSGHDTVSWYQQALGQGPQFIFQYYEEEERQRGNFPDRFSGHQFPNYSSELNVNALLLGDSALYLCASSLGGDSGANVLTFGAGSRLTVL.

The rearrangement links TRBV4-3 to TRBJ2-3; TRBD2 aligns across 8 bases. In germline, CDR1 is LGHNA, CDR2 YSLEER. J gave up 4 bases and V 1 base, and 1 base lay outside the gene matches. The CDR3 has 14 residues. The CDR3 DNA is TGCGCCAGCAGCCAAGCGGGGGGGCCAGATACGCAGTATTTT. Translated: CASSQAGGPDTQYF.

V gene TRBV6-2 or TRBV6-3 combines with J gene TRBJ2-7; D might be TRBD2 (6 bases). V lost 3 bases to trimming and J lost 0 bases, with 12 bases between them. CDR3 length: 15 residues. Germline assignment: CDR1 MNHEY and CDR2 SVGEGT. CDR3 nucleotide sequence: TGTGCCAGCAGTTATCAGGGACTGGACTCCTACGAGCAGTACTTC. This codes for CASSYQGLDSYEQYF.

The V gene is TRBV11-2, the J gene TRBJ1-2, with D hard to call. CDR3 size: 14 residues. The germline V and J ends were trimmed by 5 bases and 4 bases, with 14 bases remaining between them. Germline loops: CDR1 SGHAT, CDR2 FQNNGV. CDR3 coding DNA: TGTGCCAGCAGCCGGCAGGCGTACTTCTATGGCTACACCTTC. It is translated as CASSRQAYFYGYTF.

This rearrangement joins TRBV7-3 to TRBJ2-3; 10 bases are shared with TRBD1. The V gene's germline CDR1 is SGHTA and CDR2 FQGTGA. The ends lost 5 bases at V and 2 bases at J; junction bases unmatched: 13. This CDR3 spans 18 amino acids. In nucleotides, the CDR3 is TGTGCCAGCAGCCCTCCCCCGACAGGGGGCCTCAACACAGATACGCAGTATTTT. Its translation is CASSPPPTGGLNTDTQYF.

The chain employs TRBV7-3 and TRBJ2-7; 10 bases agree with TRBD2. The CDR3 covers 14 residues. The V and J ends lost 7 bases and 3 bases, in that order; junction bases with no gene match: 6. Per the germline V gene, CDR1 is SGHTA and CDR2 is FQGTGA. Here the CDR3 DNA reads TGTGCCAGCAAGAGAGGACTAGCGGTCTACGAGCAGTACTTC. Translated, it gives CASKRGLAVYEQYF.

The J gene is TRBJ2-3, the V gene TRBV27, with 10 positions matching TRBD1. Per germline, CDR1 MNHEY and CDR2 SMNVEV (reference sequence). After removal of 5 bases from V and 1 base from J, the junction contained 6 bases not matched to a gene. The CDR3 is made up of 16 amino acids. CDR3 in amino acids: CASSPGQGGGTDTQYF. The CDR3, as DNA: TGTGCCAGCAGTCCCGGACAGGGGGGTGGCACAGATACGCAGTATTTT.

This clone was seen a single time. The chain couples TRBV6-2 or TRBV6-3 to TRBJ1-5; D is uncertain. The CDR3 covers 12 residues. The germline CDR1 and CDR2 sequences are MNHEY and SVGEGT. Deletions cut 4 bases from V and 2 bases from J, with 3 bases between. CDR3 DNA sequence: TGTGCCAGCAGTTCTGGCAATCAGCCCCAGCATTTT. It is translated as CASSSGNQPQHF.

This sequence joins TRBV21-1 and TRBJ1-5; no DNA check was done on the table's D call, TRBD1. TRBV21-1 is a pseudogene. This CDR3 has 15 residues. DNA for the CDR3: TGTGCCAGCAGCAGACGGGACAGGGGAAATCAGCCCCAGCATTTT. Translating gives CASSRRDRGNQPQHF.

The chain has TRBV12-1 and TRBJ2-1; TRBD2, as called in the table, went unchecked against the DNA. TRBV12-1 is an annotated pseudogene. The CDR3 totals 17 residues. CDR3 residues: CASSWVSGGALGNEQFF. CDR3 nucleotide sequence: TGTGCCAGCAGCTGGGTTAGCGGGGGGGCCTTGGGGAATGAGCAGTTCTTC.

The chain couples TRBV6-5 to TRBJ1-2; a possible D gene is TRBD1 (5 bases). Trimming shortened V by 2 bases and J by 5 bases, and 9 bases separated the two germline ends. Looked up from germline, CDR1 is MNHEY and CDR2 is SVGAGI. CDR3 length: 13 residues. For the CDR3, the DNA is TGTGCCAGCAGTTACGTGGGACTGTATGGCTACACCTTC. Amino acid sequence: CASSYVGLYGYTF.

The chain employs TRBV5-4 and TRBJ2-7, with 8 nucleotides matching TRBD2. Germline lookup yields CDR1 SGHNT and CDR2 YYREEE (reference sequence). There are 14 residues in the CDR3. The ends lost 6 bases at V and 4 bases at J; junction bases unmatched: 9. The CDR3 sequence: CASTIAGKEYEQYF. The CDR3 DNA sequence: TGTGCCAGCACCATAGCGGGAAAAGAATACGAGCAGTACTTC.

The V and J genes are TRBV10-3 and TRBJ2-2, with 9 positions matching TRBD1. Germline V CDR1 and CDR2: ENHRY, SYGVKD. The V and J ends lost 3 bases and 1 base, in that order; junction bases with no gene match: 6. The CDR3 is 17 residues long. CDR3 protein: CAISERQGGGNTGELFF. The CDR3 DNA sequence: TGTGCCATCAGTGAACGACAGGGGGGTGGGAACACCGGGGAGCTGTTTTTT.

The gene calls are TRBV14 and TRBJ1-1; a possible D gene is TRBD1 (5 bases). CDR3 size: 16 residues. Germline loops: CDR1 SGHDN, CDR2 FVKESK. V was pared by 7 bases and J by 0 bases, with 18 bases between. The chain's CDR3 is CASTPHGGRVNTEAFF. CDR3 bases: TGTGCCAGCACCCCCCACGGGGGAAGGGTGAACACTGAAGCTTTCTTT.

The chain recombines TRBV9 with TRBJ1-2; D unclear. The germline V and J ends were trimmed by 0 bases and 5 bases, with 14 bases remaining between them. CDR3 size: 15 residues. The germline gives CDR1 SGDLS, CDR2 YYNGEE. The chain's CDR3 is CASSVEPQRGYGYTF. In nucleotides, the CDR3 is TGTGCCAGCAGCGTAGAACCTCAAAGAGGGTATGGCTACACCTTC.

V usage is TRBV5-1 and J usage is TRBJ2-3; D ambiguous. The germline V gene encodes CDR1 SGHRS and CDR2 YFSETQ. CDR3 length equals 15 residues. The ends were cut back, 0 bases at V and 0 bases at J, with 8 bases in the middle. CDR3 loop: CASSLVPTSTDTQYF. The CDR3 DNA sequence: TGCGCCAGCAGCTTGGTCCCTACTAGCACAGATACGCAGTATTTT.

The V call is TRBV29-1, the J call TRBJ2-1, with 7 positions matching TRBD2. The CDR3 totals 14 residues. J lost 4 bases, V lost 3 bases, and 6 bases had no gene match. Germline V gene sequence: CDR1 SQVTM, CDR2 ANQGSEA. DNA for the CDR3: TGCAGCGTTGAGGGGGGGGTGTTGTACAATGAGCAGTTCTTC. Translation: CSVEGGVLYNEQFF.

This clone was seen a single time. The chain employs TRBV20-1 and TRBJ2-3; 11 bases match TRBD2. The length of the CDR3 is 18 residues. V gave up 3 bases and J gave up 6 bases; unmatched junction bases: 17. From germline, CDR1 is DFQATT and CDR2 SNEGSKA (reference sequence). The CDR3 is CSASAGFGASGGKDTQYF. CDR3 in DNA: TGCAGTGCTAGTGCGGGTTTTGGGGCTAGCGGGGGGAAGGATACGCAGTATTTT.

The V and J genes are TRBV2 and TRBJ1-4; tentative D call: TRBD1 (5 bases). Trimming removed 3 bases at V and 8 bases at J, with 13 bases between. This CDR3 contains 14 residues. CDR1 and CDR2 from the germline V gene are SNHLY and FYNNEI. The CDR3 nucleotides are TGTGCCAGCAGTGACGGGGGAGGTGGGGAAAAACTGTTTTTT. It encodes CASSDGGGGEKLFF. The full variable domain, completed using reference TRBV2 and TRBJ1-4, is EPEVTQTPSHQVTQMGQEVILRCVPISNHLYFYWYRQILGQKVEFLVSFYNNEISEKSEIFDDQFSVERPDGSNFTLKIRSTKLEDSAMYFCASSDGGGGEKLFFGSGTQLSVL.

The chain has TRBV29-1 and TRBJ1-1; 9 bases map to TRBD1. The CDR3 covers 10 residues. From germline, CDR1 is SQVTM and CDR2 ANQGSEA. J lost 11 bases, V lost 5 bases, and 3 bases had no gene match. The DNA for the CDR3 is TGCAGCGTTCGAGGACAGGGGGCTTTCTTT. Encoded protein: CSVRGQGAFF.

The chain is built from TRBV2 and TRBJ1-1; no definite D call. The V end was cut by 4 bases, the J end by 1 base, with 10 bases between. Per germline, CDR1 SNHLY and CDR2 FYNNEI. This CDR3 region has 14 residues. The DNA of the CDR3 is TGTGCCAGCAGTGTGGGAGGGCCGAACACTGAAGCTTTCTTT. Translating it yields CASSVGGPNTEAFF. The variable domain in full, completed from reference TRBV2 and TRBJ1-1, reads EPEVTQTPSHQVTQMGQEVILRCVPISNHLYFYWYRQILGQKVEFLVSFYNNEISEKSEIFDDQFSVERPDGSNFTLKIRSTKLEDSAMYFCASSVGGPNTEAFFGQGTRLTVV.

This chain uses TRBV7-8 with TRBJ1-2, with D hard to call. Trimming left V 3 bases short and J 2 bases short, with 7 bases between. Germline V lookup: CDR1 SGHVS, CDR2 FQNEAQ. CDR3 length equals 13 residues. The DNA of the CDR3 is TGTGCCAGCAGCTTGGTGCAGAACTATGGCTACACCTTC. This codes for CASSLVQNYGYTF.

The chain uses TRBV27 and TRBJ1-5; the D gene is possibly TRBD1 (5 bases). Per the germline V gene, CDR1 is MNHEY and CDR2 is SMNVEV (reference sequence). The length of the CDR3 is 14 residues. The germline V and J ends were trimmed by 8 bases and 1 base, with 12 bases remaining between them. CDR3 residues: CASARVASNQPQHF. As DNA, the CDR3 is TGTGCCAGCGCCAGGGTGGCAAGCAATCAGCCCCAGCATTTT.

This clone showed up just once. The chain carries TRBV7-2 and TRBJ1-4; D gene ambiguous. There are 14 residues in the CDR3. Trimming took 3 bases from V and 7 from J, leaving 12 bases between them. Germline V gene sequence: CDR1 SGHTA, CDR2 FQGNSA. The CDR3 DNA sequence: TGTGCCAGCAGCTTGGGCCTCGTGGGTGAAAAACTGTTTTTT. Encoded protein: CASSLGLVGEKLFF.

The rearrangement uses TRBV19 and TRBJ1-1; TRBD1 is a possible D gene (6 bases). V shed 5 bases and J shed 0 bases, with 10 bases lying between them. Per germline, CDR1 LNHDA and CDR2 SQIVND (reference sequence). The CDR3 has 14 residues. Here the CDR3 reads CASSAQGMNTEAFF. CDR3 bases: TGTGCCAGTAGTGCACAGGGAATGAACACTGAAGCTTTCTTT.

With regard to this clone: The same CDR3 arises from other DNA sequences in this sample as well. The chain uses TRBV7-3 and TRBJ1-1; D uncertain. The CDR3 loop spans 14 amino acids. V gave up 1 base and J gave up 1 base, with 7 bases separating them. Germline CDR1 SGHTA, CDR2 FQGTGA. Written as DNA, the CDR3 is TGTGCCAGCAGCTTAAACGCAGGGAACACTGAAGCTTTCTTT. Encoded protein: CASSLNAGNTEAFF.

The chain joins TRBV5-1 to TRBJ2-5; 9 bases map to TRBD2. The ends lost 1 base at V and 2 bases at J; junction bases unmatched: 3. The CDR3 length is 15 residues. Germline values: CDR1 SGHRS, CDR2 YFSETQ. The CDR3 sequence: CASSLTSGFQETQYF. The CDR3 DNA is TGCGCCAGCAGCTTGACTAGCGGGTTTCAAGAGACCCAGTACTTC.

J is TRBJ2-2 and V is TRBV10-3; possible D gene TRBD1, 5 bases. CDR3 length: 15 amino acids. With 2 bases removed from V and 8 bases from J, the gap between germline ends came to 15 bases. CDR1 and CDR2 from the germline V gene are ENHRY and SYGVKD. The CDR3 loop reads CAISEDSPGRGELFF. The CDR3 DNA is TGTGCCATCAGTGAGGACAGCCCCGGTAGGGGGGAGCTGTTTTTT.

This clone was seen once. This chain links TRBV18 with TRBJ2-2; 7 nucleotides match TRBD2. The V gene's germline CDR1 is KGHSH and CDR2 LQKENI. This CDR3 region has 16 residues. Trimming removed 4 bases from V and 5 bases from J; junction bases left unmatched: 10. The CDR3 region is CASSLSRDYLTGELFF. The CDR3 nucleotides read TGTGCCAGCTCACTATCTCGGGACTACCTAACCGGGGAGCTGTTTTTT.

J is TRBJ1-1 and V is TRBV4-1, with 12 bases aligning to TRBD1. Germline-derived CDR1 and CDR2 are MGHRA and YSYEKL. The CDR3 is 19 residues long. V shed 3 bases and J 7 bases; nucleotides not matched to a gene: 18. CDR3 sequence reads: CASSHPDRDRGPNTGEAFF. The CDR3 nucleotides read TGCGCCAGCAGCCATCCCGACCGGGACAGGGGGCCCAACACTGGTGAAGCTTTCTTT.